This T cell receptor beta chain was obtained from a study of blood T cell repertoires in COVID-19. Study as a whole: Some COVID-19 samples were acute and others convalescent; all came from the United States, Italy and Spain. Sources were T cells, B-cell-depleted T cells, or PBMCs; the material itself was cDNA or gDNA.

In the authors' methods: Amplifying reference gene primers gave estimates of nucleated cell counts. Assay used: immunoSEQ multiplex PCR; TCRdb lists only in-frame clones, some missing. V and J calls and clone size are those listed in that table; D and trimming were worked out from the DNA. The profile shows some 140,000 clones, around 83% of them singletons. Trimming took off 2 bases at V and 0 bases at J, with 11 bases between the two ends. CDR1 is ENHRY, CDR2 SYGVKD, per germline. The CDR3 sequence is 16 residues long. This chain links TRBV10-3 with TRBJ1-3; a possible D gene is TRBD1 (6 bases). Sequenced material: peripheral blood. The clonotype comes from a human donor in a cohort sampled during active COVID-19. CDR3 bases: TGTGCCATCAGTGAGGGACAGCTGGGCTCTGGAAACACCATATATTTT. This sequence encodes CAISEGQLGSGNTIYF.